Described below is a single TCR beta chain sequence and its context. Produced via immunoSEQ multiplex PCR; TCRdb's table is partial and in-frame only. The sample includes more than 9,000 clones, over 50% seen only once; the top ten take roughly 13%. Germline-derived CDR1 and CDR2 are SGHKS and YYEKEE (reference sequence). Between the trimmed V and J ends, which lost 2 bases and 7 bases, there was a span of 15 bases. The CDR3 totals 14 residues. The source of the sample is a study of T cells in tumors after PD-1 blockade. V usage is TRBV5-5 and J usage is TRBJ1-1; possible D gene TRBD1, 5 bases. The material sequenced was tumor tissue, taken after anti-PD-1 treatment. This clonotype was obtained from a human donor with basal cell carcinoma. The CDR3 sequence: CASSFRPDGGEAFF. In DNA, the CDR3 is TGTGCCAGCAGCTTTCGACCCGATGGGGGTGAAGCTTTCTTT.